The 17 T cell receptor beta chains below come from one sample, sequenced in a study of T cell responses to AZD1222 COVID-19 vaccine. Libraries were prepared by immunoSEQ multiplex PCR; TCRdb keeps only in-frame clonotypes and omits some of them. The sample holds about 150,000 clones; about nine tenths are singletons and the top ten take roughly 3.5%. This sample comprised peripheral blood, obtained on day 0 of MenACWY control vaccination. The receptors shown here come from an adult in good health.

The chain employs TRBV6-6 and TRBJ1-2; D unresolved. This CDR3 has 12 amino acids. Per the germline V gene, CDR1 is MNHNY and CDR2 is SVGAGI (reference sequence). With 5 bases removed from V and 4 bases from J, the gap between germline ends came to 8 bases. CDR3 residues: CASSTRSYGYTF. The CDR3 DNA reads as TGTGCCAGCAGTACCCGTAGCTATGGCTACACCTTC.

The CDR3 loop is CASTAGGAESYNEQFF. In DNA form, the CDR3 reads TGTGCCAGCACCGCCGGGGGGGCGGAGTCCTACAATGAGCAGTTCTTC. The chain has TRBV28 and TRBJ2-1, with 8 positions matching TRBD2. In germline, CDR1 is MDHEN, CDR2 SYDVKM. With 7 bases clipped from V and 1 base from J, the junction kept 9 bases outside the gene matches. CDR3 length: 16 amino acids.

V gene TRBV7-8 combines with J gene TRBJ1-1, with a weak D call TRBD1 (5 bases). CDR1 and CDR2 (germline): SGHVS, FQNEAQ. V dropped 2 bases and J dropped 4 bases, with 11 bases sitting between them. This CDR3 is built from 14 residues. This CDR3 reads CASSLLQGGTEAFF. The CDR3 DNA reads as TGTGCCAGCAGCTTACTCCAGGGCGGCACTGAAGCTTTCTTT. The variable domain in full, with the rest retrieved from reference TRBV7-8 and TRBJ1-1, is GAGVSQSPRYKVAKRGQDVALRCDPISGHVSLFWYQQALGQGPEFLTYFQNEAQLDKSGLPSDRFFAERPEGSVSTLKIQRTQQEDSAVYLCASSLLQGGTEAFFGQGTRLTVV.

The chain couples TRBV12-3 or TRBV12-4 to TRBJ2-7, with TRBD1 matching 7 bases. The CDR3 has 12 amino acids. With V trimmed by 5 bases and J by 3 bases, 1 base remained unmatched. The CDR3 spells CASSGDSYEQYF. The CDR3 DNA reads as TGTGCCAGCAGTGGGGACAGCTACGAGCAGTACTTC.

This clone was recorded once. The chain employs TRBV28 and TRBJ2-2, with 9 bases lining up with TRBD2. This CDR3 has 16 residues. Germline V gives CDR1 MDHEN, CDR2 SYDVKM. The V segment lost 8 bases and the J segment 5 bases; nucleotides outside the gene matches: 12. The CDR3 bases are TGTGCCAGCGGTGGACTAGCGTCAAGTGGGACCGGGGAGCTGTTTTTT. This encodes CASGGLASSGTGELFF.

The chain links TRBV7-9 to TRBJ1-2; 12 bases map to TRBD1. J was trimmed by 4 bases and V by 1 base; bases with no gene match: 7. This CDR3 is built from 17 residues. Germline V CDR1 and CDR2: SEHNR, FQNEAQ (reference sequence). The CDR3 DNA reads TGTGCCAGCAGCTTAGAAGGGACAGGGGGCTTAGTCTATGGCTACACCTTC. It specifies CASSLEGTGGLVYGYTF.

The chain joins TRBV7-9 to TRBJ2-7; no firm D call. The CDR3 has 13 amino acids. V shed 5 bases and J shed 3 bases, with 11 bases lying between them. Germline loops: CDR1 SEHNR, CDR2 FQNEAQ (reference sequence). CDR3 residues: CASSLGRYYEQYF. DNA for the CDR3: TGTGCCAGCAGCCTTGGACGATACTACGAGCAGTACTTC. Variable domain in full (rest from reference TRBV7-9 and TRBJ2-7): DTGVSQNPRHKITKRGQNVTFRCDPISEHNRLYWYRQTLGQGPEFLTYFQNEAQLEKSRLLSDRFSAERPKGSFSTLEIQRTEQGDSAMYLCASSLGRYYEQYFGPGTRLTVT.

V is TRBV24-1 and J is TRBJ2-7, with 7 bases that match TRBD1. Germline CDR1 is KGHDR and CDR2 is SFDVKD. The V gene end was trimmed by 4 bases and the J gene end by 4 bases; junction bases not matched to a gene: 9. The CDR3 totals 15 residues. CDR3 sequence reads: CATSDQRQGLYEQYF. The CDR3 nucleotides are TGTGCCACCAGTGACCAGCGACAGGGATTGTACGAGCAGTACTTC.

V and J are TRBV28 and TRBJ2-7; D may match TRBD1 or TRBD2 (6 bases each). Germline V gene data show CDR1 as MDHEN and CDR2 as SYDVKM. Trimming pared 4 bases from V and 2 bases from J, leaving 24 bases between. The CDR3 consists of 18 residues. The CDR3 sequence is CASSSMAGVGGRPYEQYF. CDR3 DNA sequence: TGTGCCAGCAGTTCCATGGCAGGGGTTGGAGGGAGACCCTACGAGCAGTACTTC. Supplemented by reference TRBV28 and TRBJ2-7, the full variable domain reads DVKVTQSSRYLVKRTGEKVFLECVQDMDHENMFWYRQDPGLGLRLIYFSYDVKMKEKGDIPEGYSVSREKKERFSLILESASTNQTSMYLCASSSMAGVGGRPYEQYFGPGTRLTVT.

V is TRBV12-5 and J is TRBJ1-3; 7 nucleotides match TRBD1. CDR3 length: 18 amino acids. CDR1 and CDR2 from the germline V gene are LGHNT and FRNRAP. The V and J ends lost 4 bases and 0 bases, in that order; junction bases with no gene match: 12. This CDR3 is CASGSTVGQSYSGNTIYF. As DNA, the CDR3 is TGTGCTAGTGGTTCCACTGTGGGACAGAGTTACTCTGGAAACACCATATATTTT.

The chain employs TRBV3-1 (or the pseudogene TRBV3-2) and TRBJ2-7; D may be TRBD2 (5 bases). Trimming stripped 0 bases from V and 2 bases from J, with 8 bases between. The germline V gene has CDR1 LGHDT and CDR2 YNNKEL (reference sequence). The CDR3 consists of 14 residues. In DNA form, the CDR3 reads TGTGCCAGCAGCCAAGATAGGAGGCCCTACGAGCAGTACTTC. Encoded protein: CASSQDRRPYEQYF.

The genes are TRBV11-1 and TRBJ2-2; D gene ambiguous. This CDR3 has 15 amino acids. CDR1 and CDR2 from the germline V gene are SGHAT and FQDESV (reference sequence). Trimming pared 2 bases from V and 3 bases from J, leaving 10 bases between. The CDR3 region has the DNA TGTGCCAGCAGCTTATCCGGGCGTTACACCGGGGAGCTGTTTTTT. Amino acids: CASSLSGRYTGELFF.

The CDR3 sequence is CSARQPLNTEAFF. CDR3 DNA sequence: TGCAGCGCCCGACAGCCTTTGAACACTGAAGCTTTCTTT. V usage is TRBV29-1 and J usage is TRBJ1-1; possibly TRBD1 for D (5 bases). The CDR3 spans 13 residues. From germline, CDR1 is SQVTM and CDR2 ANQGSEA. V was clipped by 7 bases and J by 0 bases, with 12 bases between them.

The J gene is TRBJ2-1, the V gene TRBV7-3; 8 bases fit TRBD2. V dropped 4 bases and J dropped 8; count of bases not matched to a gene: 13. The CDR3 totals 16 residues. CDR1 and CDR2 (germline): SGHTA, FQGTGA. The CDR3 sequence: CASSSPRGAPPHEQFF. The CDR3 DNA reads TGTGCCAGCAGCTCGCCGCGGGGGGCCCCCCCGCATGAGCAGTTCTTC.

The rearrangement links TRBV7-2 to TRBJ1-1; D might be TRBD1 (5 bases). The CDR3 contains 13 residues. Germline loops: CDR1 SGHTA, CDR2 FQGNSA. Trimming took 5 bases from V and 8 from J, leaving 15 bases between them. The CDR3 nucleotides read TGTGCCAGCAGCCTCCAGGGAGGGGCCGAAGCTTTCTTT. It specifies CASSLQGGAEAFF.

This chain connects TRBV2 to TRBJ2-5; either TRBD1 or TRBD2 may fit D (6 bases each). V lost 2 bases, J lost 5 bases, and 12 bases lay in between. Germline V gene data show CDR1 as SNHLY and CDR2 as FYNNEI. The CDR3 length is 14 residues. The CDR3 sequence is CASSERGLEETQYF. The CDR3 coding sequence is TGTGCCAGCAGTGAACGGGGGCTGGAGGAGACCCAGTACTTC. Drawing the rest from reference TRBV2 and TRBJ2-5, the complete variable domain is EPEVTQTPSHQVTQMGQEVILRCVPISNHLYFYWYRQILGQKVEFLVSFYNNEISEKSEIFDDQFSVERPDGSNFTLKIRSTKLEDSAMYFCASSERGLEETQYFGPGTRLLVL.

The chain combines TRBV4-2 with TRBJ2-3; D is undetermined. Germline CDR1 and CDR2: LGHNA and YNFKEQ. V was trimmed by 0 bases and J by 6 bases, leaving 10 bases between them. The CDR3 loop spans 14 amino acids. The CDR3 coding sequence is TGTGCCAGCAGCCAAGATGGCCCACGCGATACGCAGTATTTT. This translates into CASSQDGPRDTQYF.